The 2 T cell receptor beta chains in this list originate from one sample, sequenced in a study of cytotoxic CD8 clonotypes in ibrutinib-treated CLL. The table came from immunoSEQ multiplex PCR; TCRdb's copy has only in-frame clones and leaves some out. The sample consists of some 120,000 clones, roughly 60% of them appearing once. The input for sequencing was PBMCs, taken after 24 months of ibrutinib treatment. These receptor sequences come from a human donor with chronic lymphocytic leukemia.

The V call is TRBV5-1, the J call TRBJ2-7, with a tentative D call TRBD2 (7 bases). Trimming stripped 0 bases from V and 6 bases from J, with 16 bases between. The CDR3 length is 15 residues. Germline V gene data show CDR1 as SGHRS and CDR2 as YFSETQ. The CDR3 bases are TGCGCCAGCAGCTTGGCCGGGGGGCCCTTAGGCGAGCAGTACTTC. Translation gives CASSLAGGPLGEQYF.

The gene calls are TRBV4-3 and TRBJ2-3, with TRBD1 as a possible D gene (6 bases). The germline V and J ends were trimmed by 4 bases and 2 bases, with 10 bases remaining between them. Germline lookup yields CDR1 LGHNA and CDR2 YSLEER. This CDR3 is built from 14 residues. The CDR3 bases are TGCGCCAGCAGCCCGACAGGAATCACAGATACGCAGTATTTT. The encoded protein is CASSPTGITDTQYF.